This TCR beta chain came from a study of CD8 T cells in ankylosing spondylitis. The study's findings and limits: Disease-linked clones bore a CD8+ phenotype and were relatively rare in peripheral blood. Characteristic of ankylosing spondylitis blood, it appeared, was a TCR beta motif comprising several highly homologous variants.

The CDR3 has 17 amino acids. Germline values: CDR1 MGHRA, CDR2 YSYEKL. The ends were cut back, 0 bases at V and 2 bases at J, with 14 bases in the middle. TCRdb used MiXCR to reprocess the 5' RACE reads, holding one entry per CDR3 protein. The sample carries approximately 300,000 distinct CDR3 sequences, around 20% recorded once. There are a few counts of this clonotype. Its antigen remains unknown. The material sequenced was blood, either unsorted or a sorted T cell fraction (not recorded which). This rearrangement joins TRBV4-1 to TRBJ1-5; D not certain. This sequence was found in a male donor with ankylosing spondylitis or in good health (not recorded which). CDR3 in DNA: TGCGCCAGCAGCCAAGATCGGACCTCGGTGCGCAATCAGCCCCAGCATTTT. The encoded protein is CASSQDRTSVRNQPQHF.